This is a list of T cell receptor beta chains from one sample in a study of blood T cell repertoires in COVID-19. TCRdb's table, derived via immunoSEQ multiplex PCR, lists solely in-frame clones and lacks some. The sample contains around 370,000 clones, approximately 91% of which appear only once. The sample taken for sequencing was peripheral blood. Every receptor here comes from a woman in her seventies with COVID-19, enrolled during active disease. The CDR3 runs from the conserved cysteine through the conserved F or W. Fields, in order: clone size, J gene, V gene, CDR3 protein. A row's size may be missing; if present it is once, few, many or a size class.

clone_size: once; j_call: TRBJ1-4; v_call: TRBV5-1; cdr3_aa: CASSSPLGGASGTNEKLFF
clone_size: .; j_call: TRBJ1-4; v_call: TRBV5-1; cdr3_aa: CASSLAGGTNEKLFF
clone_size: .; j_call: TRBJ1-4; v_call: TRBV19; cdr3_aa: CASSLRDRVDEKLFF
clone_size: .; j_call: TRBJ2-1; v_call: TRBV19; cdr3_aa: CASTSRTSGGLNFYNEQFF
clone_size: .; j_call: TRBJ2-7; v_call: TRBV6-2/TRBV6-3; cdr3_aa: CASSYRVGERTSYEQYF
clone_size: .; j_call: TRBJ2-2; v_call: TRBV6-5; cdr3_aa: CATSRVVTGELFF
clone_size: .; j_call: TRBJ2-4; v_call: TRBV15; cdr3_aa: CATSSPSKNIQYF
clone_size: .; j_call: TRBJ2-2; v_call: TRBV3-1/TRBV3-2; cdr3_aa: CASSPSYSGELFF
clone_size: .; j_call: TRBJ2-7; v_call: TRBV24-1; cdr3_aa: CATSAAKTGEQYF
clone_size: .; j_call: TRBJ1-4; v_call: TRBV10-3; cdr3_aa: CAISETAFNEKLFF